The T cell receptor beta chain described here comes from a study of vaccination and CD4 T cells after COVID-19. Turning to the study itself: A few convalescent patients were sampled post-vaccination (at day 14 and at days 161 to 241). As a positive control, some control cultures were given a CEFX pool, while others were given an HIV-1 Nef pool or no peptide.

Time point reported: late sampling 161 to 241 days after vaccination in three convalescent patients. Treatment in this sample: approximately 11-day PBMC culture with coronavirus spike peptide pools or control peptides (ViraFEST assay). ViraFEST stimulated the growth of antigen-specific T cells using peptide pools and subsequently profiled their TCRs by sequencing. On this clonotype itself: The antigen is undetermined.

Sequencing of the DNA from cultured CD4+ T cells was carried out with the Oncomine TCR Beta short-read assay. TCRdb used MiXCR to reprocess the PCR reads, holding one entry per CDR3 protein. The sample yields around 16,000 distinct CDR3 sequences, around 50% seen once. This CDR3 is built from 13 residues. V dropped 7 bases and J dropped 10; count of bases not matched to a gene: 6. The germline V gene encodes CDR1 LGHNT and CDR2 FRNRAP. The sequences come from CD4+ T cells from blood, cultured in vitro, collected about 7 months after SARS-CoV-2 vaccination. The receptor's source is a human donor who had recovered from COVID-19. V gene TRBV12-5 combines with J gene TRBJ2-1; 11 nucleotides agree with TRBD1. DNA for the CDR3: TGTGCTAGTGCCCGGACAGGGGGCGGGGAGCAGTTCTTC. This codes for CASARTGGGEQFF.